The entry that follows covers one T cell receptor (beta chain) sequence. Its antigen is unknown. Nothing much larger sits one base from this clone, and base qualities are not available. The CDR3 runs 15 amino acids, cysteine and phenylalanine included. The entry retains the CDR3 DNA only, 45 bases that are in frame from base 1. Trimming accounts for 5 bases at V and 10 bases at J, while the number of junction bases matched to no gene is 10. The germline V gene encodes CDR1 SQVTM and CDR2 ANQGSEA. The study profiled bulk TCR beta-chain repertoires in matched peripheral blood, tumor and adjacent normal breast tissue taken from over 15 patients with early-stage breast cancer. Before surgery, roughly 5-11 mL of whole blood was collected into EDTA tubes and then processed within 2 hours. Ficoll-Paque centrifugation in SepMate-50 tubes was used to isolate peripheral blood mononuclear cells. PBMCs were cryopreserved in aliquots of roughly 2 to 4.5 million cells in 90% FBS with 10% DMSO and kept in liquid nitrogen. Genomic DNA was extracted with the Qiagen AllPrep DNA/RNA Mini kit.

These data come from a study of early stage breast cancer tumors (dated by TCRdb to 2015 to 2018). Concerning the study at large: Of the approximately 16 invasive breast tumors, about a dozen were found to be estrogen receptor-positive, progesterone receptor-positive and HER2-negative. Eight of the 12 ER+/PR+/HER2- tumors were invasive ductal carcinomas, while the other four were invasive lobular carcinomas. Across all samples, some 2.8 million templates representing 1,097,674 unique clonotypes were detected. The average read coverage per sample was about 10-fold.

What the research found in general, with its limitations: About 2.5-fold higher T cell density and higher clonality were observed in tumors than in adjacent normal breast tissue. Enriched TCRB sequences shared across patients were found to be mostly commonly generated sequences that were unlikely to play an important role in the tumor microenvironment. Because the cohort was small, analysis by tumor subtype was not possible. Repertoires from blood resembled normal breast more closely than tumor, and using blood as a reference for each tissue separated tumor from normal in 14 of 16 patients. Sequencing bulk genomic DNA from unsorted cells could not capture chain pairing or functional markers like CD4, CD8 and FOXP3.

Every sample was amplified as two independent genomic DNA replicates, using approximately 0.5 ug for blood and about 1.6 ug for tumor or normal breast. TCRB sequencing of genomic DNA was carried out with the ImmunoSeq Intro kit according to the manufacturer's instructions. Multiplex PCR was run for about 30 cycles using proprietary primers and spike-in control sequences for absolute quantification. Single-end 150-bp reads were used to sequence an 87-bp fragment covering the CDR3 and the flanking V and J genes. Seven samples, with two replicates for each sample, were multiplexed per lane of an Illumina MiSeq using version 3.0 chemistry. Processing in the source paper ran as follows. The vendor's proprietary pipeline handled the raw data processing, merging both replicates into a single result for each sample. A clonotype was defined as productive rearrangements that share the same V-gene family, CDR3 amino acid sequence and J-gene segment. To compute clonality, the normalized Shannon entropy (Pielou evenness) of TCRB abundances was subtracted from 1. To estimate T cell density, the total number of templates was divided by the number of input cells, which was inferred from the amount of DNA input. Recon, run with its default parameters, was used to estimate overall repertoire diversity and clonality. A clonotype counted as tumor-enriched if its abundance in tumor exceeded 0.1% and was at least 32-fold higher than its abundance in normal breast. Drawn from immuneACCESS, this table holds only the in-frame rearrangements with V and J called that TCRdb kept. Clones are partly lost; checked studies trace under half to an unresolved V gene and leave the rest unexplained. Clonal size and the V and J genes are those of that table, whereas D and trimming came from the DNA. Here the sample has 40,000 to 60,000 clones; roughly 73% occur a single time. The leading ten clones occupy 3% to 4% of the sample.

The chain couples TRBV29-1 to TRBJ2-1, with 14 central nucleotides matching TRBD2. The receptor was derived from a person between 35 and 49 years old with breast cancer. The sequenced sample was blood. Here is the DNA: TGCAGCGTTCAACCTTTGGGACTAGCGGGAGAAGAGCAGTTCTTC. Translation gives CSVQPLGLAGEEQFF.